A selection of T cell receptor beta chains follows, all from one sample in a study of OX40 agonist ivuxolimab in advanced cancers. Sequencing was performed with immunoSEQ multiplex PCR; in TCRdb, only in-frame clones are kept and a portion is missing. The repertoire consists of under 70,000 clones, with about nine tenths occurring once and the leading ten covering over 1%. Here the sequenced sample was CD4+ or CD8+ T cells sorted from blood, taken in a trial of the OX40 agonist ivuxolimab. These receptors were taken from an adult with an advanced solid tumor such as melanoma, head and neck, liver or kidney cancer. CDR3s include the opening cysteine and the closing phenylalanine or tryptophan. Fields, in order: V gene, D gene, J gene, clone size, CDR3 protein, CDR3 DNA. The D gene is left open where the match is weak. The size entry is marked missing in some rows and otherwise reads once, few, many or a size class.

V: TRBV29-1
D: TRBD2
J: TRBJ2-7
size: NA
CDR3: CSVESGMGGEQYF
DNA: TGCAGCGTTGAAAGCGGGATGGGGGGCGAGCAGTACTTC

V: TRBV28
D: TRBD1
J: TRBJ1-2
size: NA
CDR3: CASSLQGNYGYTF
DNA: TGTGCCAGCAGCCTACAGGGGAACTATGGCTACACCTTC

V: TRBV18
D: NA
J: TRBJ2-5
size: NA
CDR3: CASSTQSFQETQYF
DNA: TGTGCCAGCTCAACGCAATCATTCCAAGAGACCCAGTACTTC

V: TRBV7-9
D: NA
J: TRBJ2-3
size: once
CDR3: CASSQDSGTDTQYF
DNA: TGTGCCAGCAGCCAGGACAGTGGGACAGATACGCAGTATTTT

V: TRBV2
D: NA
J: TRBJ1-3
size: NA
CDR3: CASSGRERKNTIYF
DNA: TGTGCCAGCAGTGGGCGTGAGCGAAAAAACACCATATATTTT

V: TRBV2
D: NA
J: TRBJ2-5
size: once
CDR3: CASSETQMSQETQYF
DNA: TGTGCCAGCAGTGAAACGCAGATGTCTCAAGAGACCCAGTACTTC

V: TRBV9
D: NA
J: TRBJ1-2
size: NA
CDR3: CASSVGILFNYGYTF
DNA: TGTGCCAGCAGCGTCGGGATCCTTTTTAACTATGGCTACACCTTC

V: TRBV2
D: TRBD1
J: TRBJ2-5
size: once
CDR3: CASTPRDRPQETQYF
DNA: TGTGCCAGCACACCCCGGGACAGACCACAAGAGACCCAGTACTTC

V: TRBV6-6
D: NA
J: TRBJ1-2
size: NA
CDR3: CASRETGTGYTF
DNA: TGTGCCAGCAGAGAAACAGGGACGGGCTACACCTTC

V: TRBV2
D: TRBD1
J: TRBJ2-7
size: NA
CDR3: CASSRDRDEQYF
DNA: TGTGCCAGCAGCCGGGACAGGGACGAGCAGTACTTC

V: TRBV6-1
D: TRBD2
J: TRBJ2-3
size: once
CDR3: CASSGAGGADTQYF
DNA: TGTGCCAGCAGTGGTGCGGGGGGGGCAGATACGCAGTATTTT

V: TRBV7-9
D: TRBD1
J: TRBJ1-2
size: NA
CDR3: CASSPEQGALGLGYTF
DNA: TGTGCCAGCAGCCCCGAACAGGGGGCGCTCGGTCTTGGCTACACCTTC

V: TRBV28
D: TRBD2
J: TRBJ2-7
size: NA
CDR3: CASTSGHSYEQYF
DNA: TGTGCCAGCACTAGCGGGCACTCCTACGAGCAGTACTTC

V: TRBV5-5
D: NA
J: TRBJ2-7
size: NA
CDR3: CASTGGGGLYEQYF
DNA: TGTGCCAGCACCGGAGGGGGGGGACTCTACGAGCAGTACTTC

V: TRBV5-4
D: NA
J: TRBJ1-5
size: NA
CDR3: CASSLSGAPYSNQPQHF
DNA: TGTGCCAGCAGCTTGTCAGGGGCCCCTTATAGCAATCAGCCCCAGCATTTT

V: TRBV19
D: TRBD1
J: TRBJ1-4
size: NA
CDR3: CASSTGTGVVSEKLFF
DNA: TGTGCCAGTAGTACTGGGACAGGGGTAGTTAGTGAAAAACTGTTTTTT

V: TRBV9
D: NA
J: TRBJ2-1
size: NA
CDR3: CASSSVEQFF
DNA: TGTGCCAGCAGCTCCGTGGAGCAGTTCTTC

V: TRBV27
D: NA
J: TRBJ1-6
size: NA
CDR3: CASSRADSPLHF
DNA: TGTGCCAGCAGCAGGGCCGATTCACCCCTCCACTTT

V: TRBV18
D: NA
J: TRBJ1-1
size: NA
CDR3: CASSRGERTEAFF
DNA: TGTGCCAGCTCACGGGGAGAACGGACTGAAGCTTTCTTT

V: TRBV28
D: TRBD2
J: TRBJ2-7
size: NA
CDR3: CASSGSSGRIRDEQYF
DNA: TGTGCCAGCAGCGGGTCTAGCGGGAGGATTCGCGACGAGCAGTACTTC

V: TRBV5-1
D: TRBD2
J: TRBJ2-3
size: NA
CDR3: CASSLGSGGSDTQYF
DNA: TGCGCCAGCAGCTTGGGTTCGGGGGGATCGGATACGCAGTATTTT

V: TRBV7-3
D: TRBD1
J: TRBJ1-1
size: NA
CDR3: CASSPRGQAEAFF
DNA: TGTGCCAGCAGCCCGAGGGGACAGGCTGAAGCTTTCTTT

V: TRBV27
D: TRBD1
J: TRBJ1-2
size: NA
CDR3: CASSSIKPGQGVNYGYTF
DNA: TGTGCCAGCAGTTCAATAAAACCGGGACAGGGCGTAAACTATGGCTACACCTTC

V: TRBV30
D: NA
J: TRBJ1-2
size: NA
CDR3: CAWTTTADYGYTF
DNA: TGTGCCTGGACCACGACAGCGGACTATGGCTACACCTTC

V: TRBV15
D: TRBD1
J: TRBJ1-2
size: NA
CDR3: CATRMTGGDGYTF
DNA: TGTGCCACCAGGATGACAGGGGGCGATGGCTACACCTTC

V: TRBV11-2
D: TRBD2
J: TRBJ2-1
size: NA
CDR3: CASSLGGLGVDEQFF
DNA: TGTGCCAGCAGCTTAGGGGGACTAGGTGTCGATGAGCAGTTCTTC

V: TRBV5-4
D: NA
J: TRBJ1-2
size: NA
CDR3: CASSLGSTESYGYTF
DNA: TGTGCCAGCAGCTTGGGTTCGACAGAATCCTATGGCTACACCTTC

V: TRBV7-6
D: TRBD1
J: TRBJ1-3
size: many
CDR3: CASSSRLTGVGNTIYF
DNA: TGTGCCAGCAGCTCCCGACTGACAGGGGTGGGAAACACCATATATTTT

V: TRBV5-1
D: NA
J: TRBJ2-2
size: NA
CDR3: CASSQAGASTGELFF
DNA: TGCGCCAGCAGCCAGGCAGGGGCCAGCACCGGGGAGCTGTTTTTT

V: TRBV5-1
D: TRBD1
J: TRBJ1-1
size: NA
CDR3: CASSSSGTAITEAFF
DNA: TGCGCCAGCAGCTCCTCGGGGACAGCTATCACTGAAGCTTTCTTT

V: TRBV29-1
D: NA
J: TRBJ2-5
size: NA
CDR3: CSARRTVQETQYF
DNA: TGCAGCGCCCGTCGGACAGTCCAAGAGACCCAGTACTTC

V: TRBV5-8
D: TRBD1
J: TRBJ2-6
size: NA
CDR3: CASRYGQGAPGANVLTF
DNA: TGTGCCAGCAGGTACGGACAGGGGGCCCCTGGGGCCAACGTCCTGACTTTC

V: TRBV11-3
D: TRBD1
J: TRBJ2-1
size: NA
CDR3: CASSSTGSSYNEQFF
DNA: TGTGCCAGCAGCTCGACAGGGAGCTCCTACAATGAGCAGTTCTTC

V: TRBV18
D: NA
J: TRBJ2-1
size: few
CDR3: CASSFYLGLSYNEQFF
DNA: TGTGCCAGCTCATTTTACCTAGGTCTCTCCTACAATGAGCAGTTCTTC

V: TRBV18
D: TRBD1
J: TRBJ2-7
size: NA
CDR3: CASSRRQGEDEQYF
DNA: TGTGCCAGCTCCCGACGACAGGGTGAGGACGAGCAGTACTTC

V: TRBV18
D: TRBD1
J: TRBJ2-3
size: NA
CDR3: CASSPPRQGYTDTQYF
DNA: TGTGCCAGCTCACCACCCCGACAGGGATACACAGATACGCAGTATTTT

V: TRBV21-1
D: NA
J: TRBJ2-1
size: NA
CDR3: CASSGGLADYNEQFF
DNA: TGTGCCAGCAGCGGGGGACTAGCAGACTACAATGAGCAGTTCTTC

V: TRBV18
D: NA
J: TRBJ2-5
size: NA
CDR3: CASSPGTTQETQYF
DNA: TGTGCCAGCTCGCCTGGGACAACTCAAGAGACCCAGTACTTC

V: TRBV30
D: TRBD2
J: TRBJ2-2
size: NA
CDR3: CAWMGLAANTGELFF
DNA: TGTGCCTGGATGGGACTAGCGGCGAACACCGGGGAGCTGTTTTTT

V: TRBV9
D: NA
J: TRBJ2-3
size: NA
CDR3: CASSRTSGSDTQYF
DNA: TGTGCCAGCAGCAGGACCTCTGGGTCAGATACGCAGTATTTT

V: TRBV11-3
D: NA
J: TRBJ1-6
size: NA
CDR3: CASSSSDRKPLHF
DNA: TGTGCCAGCAGCTCCAGCGACCGAAAACCCCTCCACTTT

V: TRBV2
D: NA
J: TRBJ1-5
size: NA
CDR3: CASSEGGVLNQPQHF
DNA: TGTGCCAGCAGTGAAGGCGGGGTACTAAATCAGCCCCAGCATTTT

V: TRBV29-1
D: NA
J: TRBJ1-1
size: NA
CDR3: CSVQGTDTEAFF
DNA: TGCAGCGTCCAGGGTACGGACACTGAAGCTTTCTTT

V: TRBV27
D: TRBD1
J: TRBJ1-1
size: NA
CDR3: CASSLRDRASEAFF
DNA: TGTGCCAGCAGTCTAAGGGACAGGGCTTCTGAAGCTTTCTTT

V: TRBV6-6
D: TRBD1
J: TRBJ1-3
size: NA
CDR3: CASSEQGNTIYF
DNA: TGTGCCAGCAGCGAACAGGGGAACACCATATATTTT

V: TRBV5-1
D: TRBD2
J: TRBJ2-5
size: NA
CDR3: CASSLEGAGEETQYF
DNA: TGCGCCAGCAGCTTGGAGGGAGCGGGAGAGGAGACCCAGTACTTC

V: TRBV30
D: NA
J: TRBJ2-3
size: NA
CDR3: CAWTSKRSAGTDTQYF
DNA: TGTGCCTGGACCTCAAAGCGGTCCGCTGGCACAGATACGCAGTATTTT

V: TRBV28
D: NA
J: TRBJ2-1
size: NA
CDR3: CASSFSSVGAGYEQFF
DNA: TGTGCCAGCAGTTTTTCTTCTGTTGGAGCTGGCTATGAGCAGTTCTTC

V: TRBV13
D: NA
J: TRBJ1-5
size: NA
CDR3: CASINPGGNQPQHF
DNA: TGTGCCAGCATCAACCCAGGAGGGAATCAGCCCCAGCATTTT

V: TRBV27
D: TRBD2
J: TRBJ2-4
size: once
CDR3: CASSLSRASGEGAKNIQYF
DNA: TGTGCCAGCAGTTTATCGCGGGCTAGCGGAGAGGGAGCCAAAAACATTCAGTACTTC